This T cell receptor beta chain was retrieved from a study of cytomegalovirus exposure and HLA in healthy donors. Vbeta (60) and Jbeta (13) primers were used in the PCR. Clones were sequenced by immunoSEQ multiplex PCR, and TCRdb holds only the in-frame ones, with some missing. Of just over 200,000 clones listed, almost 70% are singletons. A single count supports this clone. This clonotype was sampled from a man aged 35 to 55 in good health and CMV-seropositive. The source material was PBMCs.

CDR3 bases: TGTGCCAGCAGCCAAACAGATACGCAGTATTTT. This gives the protein CASSQTDTQYF. The chain is built from TRBV11-2 and TRBJ2-3; D unresolved. With 5 bases removed from V and 3 bases from J, the gap between germline ends came to 3 bases. The CDR3 consists of 11 residues. CDR1 SGHAT and CDR2 FQNNGV come from the germline V gene.